Listed here are 20 T cell receptor beta chains from one sample, sequenced in a study of T cells in Graves' hyperthyroidism and ophthalmopathy. From RNA transcripts, TCR beta CDR3 regions were amplified. When the TCR CDR3 underwent first-round RT-PCR, the HTBI primer set was used. TCRdb re-called the multiplex PCR reads with MiXCR, one entry per CDR3 protein. The table includes 700,000 or so distinct CDR3 sequences, approximately 16% detected once. Sequencing was done on a sample of blood. The receptors were sampled from a man between 18 and 29 years old with Graves' hyperthyroidism.

This clonotype was counted a few times. The chain carries TRBV6-9 and TRBJ2-1; D possibly matches TRBD1 or TRBD2 (6 bases each). V lost 4 bases and J 8 bases, leaving 18 bases between the germline ends. This CDR3 region has 15 residues. Germline V lookup: CDR1 MNHGY, CDR2 SVAAGI. The DNA of the CDR3 is TGTGCCAGCAGTTCGCGGCGAGAGGGGGGTCATGAGCAGTTCTTC. This translates into CASSSRREGGHEQFF.

The J gene is TRBJ1-6, the V gene TRBV28; 7 bases line up with TRBD1. With 2 bases clipped from V and 8 bases from J, the junction kept 6 bases outside the gene matches. The CDR3 runs to 15 residues. Germline V gene data show CDR1 as MDHEN and CDR2 as SYDVKM. In DNA form, the CDR3 reads TGTGCCAGCAGTTTAGAGACAGGGTCGTATTCACCCCTCCACTTT. Translation: CASSLETGSYSPLHF.

Many counts were recorded for this clonotype. The rearrangement joins TRBV28 to TRBJ2-7; 10 positions match TRBD1. The CDR3 has 16 amino acids. V was clipped by 6 bases and J by 7 bases; unmatched bases: 15. In germline, CDR1 is MDHEN, CDR2 SYDVKM. The chain's CDR3 is CASRLKVGTGVLEQYF. CDR3 sequence (DNA): TGTGCCAGCAGATTAAAGGTCGGGACAGGGGTCTTAGAGCAGTACTTC.

The chain recombines TRBV19 with TRBJ2-3; D may be TRBD2 (5 bases). Germline values: CDR1 LNHDA, CDR2 SQIVND (reference sequence). Trimming left V 5 bases short and J 1 base short, with 22 bases between. The CDR3 is made up of 18 amino acids. The CDR3 region is CASSSLGSPGGGTDTQYF. The CDR3 DNA reads as TGTGCCAGTAGTTCCCTAGGATCGCCCGGAGGTGGCACAGATACGCAGTATTTT. Based on the CDR3 plus reference TRBV19 and TRBJ2-3, the full variable domain is DGGITQSPKYLFRKEGQNVTLSCEQNLNHDAMYWYRQDPGQGLRLIYYSQIVNDFQKGDIAEGYSVSREKKESFPLTVTSAQKNPTAFYLCASSSLGSPGGGTDTQYFGPGTRLTVL.

This clonotype occurred a few times. The chain joins TRBV20-1 to TRBJ2-1; 12 nucleotides match TRBD2. Germline V gene sequence: CDR1 DFQATT, CDR2 SNEGSKA (reference sequence). V gave up 6 bases and J gave up 6 bases; unmatched junction bases: 6. The CDR3 runs 14 residues. CDR3 sequence: CSAGLAGMFNEQFF. The CDR3 DNA is TGCAGTGCCGGACTAGCGGGAATGTTCAATGAGCAGTTCTTC.

This clonotype showed up many times. CDR3 residues: CASSFKTDTQYF. The CDR3 nucleotides are TGTGCCAGCAGTTTTAAGACAGATACGCAGTATTTT. The V gene is TRBV6-2 or TRBV6-3, the J gene TRBJ2-3; D call uncertain. Trimming removed 4 bases from V and 3 bases from J, with 5 bases in between. The germline CDR1 and CDR2 sequences are MNHEY and SVGEGT. CDR3 size: 12 residues.

V gene TRBV28 combines with J gene TRBJ1-1; D is unresolved. V lost 6 bases and J 4 bases, leaving 15 bases between the germline ends. This CDR3 is built from 14 residues. Germline lookup yields CDR1 MDHEN and CDR2 SYDVKM. CDR3 protein: CASSTATSGTEAFF. DNA for the CDR3: TGTGCCAGCAGCACTGCAACCTCAGGCACTGAAGCTTTCTTT.

This clonotype has ten or more counts. V and J are TRBV11-1 and TRBJ2-5; TRBD2 aligns across 11 bases. Germline lookup yields CDR1 SGHAT and CDR2 FQDESV (reference sequence). Unmatched junction bases numbered 7, after V lost 5 bases and J lost 5 bases. The CDR3 contains 15 residues. The CDR3: CASSQGTSGWETQYF. The CDR3 DNA follows: TGTGCCAGCAGCCAAGGGACTAGCGGTTGGGAGACCCAGTACTTC.

This clonotype turned up a few times. V gene TRBV5-6 combines with J gene TRBJ2-7; D may be TRBD2 (5 bases). The CDR3 has 14 residues. Germline V gene lookup returns CDR1 SGHDT and CDR2 YYEEEE. Trimming left V 4 bases short and J 4 bases short, with 15 bases between. The CDR3 DNA reads TGTGCCAGCAGCATACGGGGTGGGCAGTACGAGCAGTACTTC. This codes for CASSIRGGQYEQYF.

The chain combines TRBV6-2 or TRBV6-3 with TRBJ1-5; D not resolved. Trimming removed 6 bases from V and 0 bases from J, with 12 bases in between. CDR1 is MNHEY, CDR2 SVGEGT, per germline. This CDR3 is built from 15 residues. Written as DNA, the CDR3 is TGTGCCAGCAGCGGGTTTACAGCTAGCAATCAGCCCCAGCATTTT. Protein: CASSGFTASNQPQHF.

There are many counts of this clonotype. The chain joins TRBV7-2 to TRBJ2-3, with TRBD2 identical over 12 bases. This CDR3 region has 16 residues. V lost 5 bases and J lost 5; bases outside the gene matches: 8. Per germline, CDR1 SGHTA and CDR2 FQGNSA. CDR3 DNA: TGTGCCAGCAGCCAAAGACTAGCGGGAGCTTTAGATACGCAGTATTTT. This gives the protein CASSQRLAGALDTQYF.

This clonotype was detected only a few times. The gene calls are TRBV25-1 and TRBJ2-5; the match to TRBD2 covers 8 bases. The CDR3 sequence is 15 residues long. The J segment lost 2 bases and the V segment lost 2 bases, leaving 4 bases of the junction unmatched. Germline V gene sequence: CDR1 MGHDK, CDR2 SYGVNS. The CDR3 sequence: CASSEVSSGQETQYF. DNA of the CDR3: TGTGCCAGCAGTGAAGTCTCTAGCGGGCAAGAGACCCAGTACTTC.

CDR3 amino acids: CACIGRGPREQYF. The DNA for the CDR3 is TGTGCCTGTATCGGCAGGGGGCCTAGGGAGCAGTACTTC. V usage is TRBV30 and J usage is TRBJ2-7; 8 bases map to TRBD1. Germline trimming cut 6 bases from V and 7 bases from J; bases unmatched to any gene: 11. The CDR3 length is 13 residues. The germline CDR1 and CDR2 sequences are GTSNPN and SVGIG (reference sequence).

This clonotype was observed a handful of times. This chain connects TRBV20-1 to TRBJ2-7, with 15 bases lining up with TRBD2. V lost 3 bases, J lost 2 bases, and 8 bases stayed unmatched. This CDR3 has 17 amino acids. Germline lookup yields CDR1 DFQATT and CDR2 SNEGSKA (reference sequence). In nucleotides, the CDR3 is TGCAGTGCTAGCCTGCTGGGACTAGCGGGAGGCGCCTACGAGCAGTACTTC. It is translated as CSASLLGLAGGAYEQYF.

This clonotype was counted at least ten times. V is TRBV18 and J is TRBJ1-1; possibly TRBD1 for D (6 bases). The germline gives CDR1 KGHSH, CDR2 LQKENI. V lost 6 bases to trimming and J lost 3 bases, with 11 bases between them. This CDR3 has 13 residues. This chain's CDR3 is CASSRGPHTEAFF. The CDR3 nucleotides are TGTGCCAGCTCCAGGGGCCCGCACACTGAAGCTTTCTTT.

This clonotype has more than one count but fewer than ten. This sequence joins TRBV29-1 and TRBJ1-1; 12 bases line up with TRBD1. The CDR3 sequence is 14 residues long. V dropped 7 bases and J dropped 4; count of bases not matched to a gene: 7. Germline loops: CDR1 SQVTM, CDR2 ANQGSEA. CDR3 nucleotide sequence: TGCAGCGCCATGAGGGACAGGGGGCTCACTGAAGCTTTCTTT. Translated: CSAMRDRGLTEAFF.

This clonotype was recorded many times. This chain connects TRBV20-1 to TRBJ2-3; no clear D. CDR1 and CDR2 from the germline V gene are DFQATT and SNEGSKA (reference sequence). The CDR3 spans 11 residues. V dropped 8 bases and J dropped 6 bases, with 12 bases sitting between them. CDR3 DNA: TGCAGTCCCAAAACTTCGGATACGCAGTATTTT. Its protein is CSPKTSDTQYF.

The chain carries TRBV19 and TRBJ2-1; TRBD2 matches at 10 bases. The V segment lost 9 bases and the J segment 6 bases; nucleotides outside the gene matches: 14. The CDR3 covers 16 residues. CDR1 and CDR2 (germline): LNHDA, SQIVND (reference sequence). DNA for the CDR3: TGTGCCAGCAGTCTAAGCGGGAGGGCCTTCCCCAATGAGCAGTTCTTC. This gives the protein CASSLSGRAFPNEQFF.

This clonotype has ten or more counts. This chain uses TRBV20-1 with TRBJ2-1; 7 bases line up with TRBD2. V gave up 3 bases and J gave up 1 base; unmatched junction bases: 3. Germline loops: CDR1 DFQATT, CDR2 SNEGSKA (reference sequence). This CDR3 comprises 14 residues. The CDR3 is CSASRGGSYNEQFF. The CDR3 DNA sequence: TGCAGTGCTAGTCGGGGAGGGTCCTACAATGAGCAGTTCTTC.

The chain has TRBV20-1 and TRBJ2-7; 7 nucleotides agree with TRBD1. J lost 3 bases, V lost 1 base, and 9 bases had no gene match. The germline CDR1 and CDR2 sequences are DFQATT and SNEGSKA (reference sequence). This CDR3 is 15 amino acids long. The DNA for the CDR3 is TGCAGTGCTAGAGGCAGACAGGGCTTCCTCTACGAGCAGTACTTC. This codes for CSARGRQGFLYEQYF.